Shown below are 20 T cell receptor beta chains from a single sample sequenced in a study of response to subunit inactivated influenza vaccine. TCRdb passed the RT-PCR reads through MiXCR, listing each CDR3 protein once. The data hold about 530,000 distinct CDR3 sequences, with 10% to 15% observed a single time. The sample in question was PBMCs from blood, obtained on the day of vaccination. These TCRs come from a man aged 50-59 years who received an inactivated influenza vaccine.

V usage is TRBV4-3 and J usage is TRBJ2-3; TRBD1 matches 8 bases. Unmatched junction bases numbered 3, after V lost 5 bases and J lost 2 bases. The CDR3 runs to 14 residues. Looked up from germline, CDR1 is LGHNA and CDR2 is YSLEER. The CDR3 loop is CASSDRGDTDTQYF. In nucleotides, the CDR3 is TGCGCCAGCAGCGACAGGGGAGACACAGATACGCAGTATTTT.

This clonotype was observed at least ten times. V gene TRBV29-1 combines with J gene TRBJ2-2, with 7 nucleotides matching TRBD2. From germline, CDR1 is SQVTM and CDR2 ANQGSEA. With 7 bases clipped from V and 0 bases from J, the junction kept 5 bases outside the gene matches. There are 14 residues in the CDR3. The CDR3 coding sequence is TGCAGCGCAGAGCGGGACTCGAACACCGGGGAGCTGTTTTTT. This gives the protein CSAERDSNTGELFF.

In its sample, this clonotype was seen once. V is TRBV4-3 and J is TRBJ2-4; D is perhaps TRBD1 (6 bases). This CDR3 has 14 residues. Trimming cost V 0 bases and J 7 bases, with 10 bases left between them. The V gene's germline CDR1 is LGHNA and CDR2 YSLEER. CDR3 residues: CASSQDMGANIQYF. The CDR3 bases are TGCGCCAGCAGCCAAGATATGGGGGCTAACATTCAGTACTTC.

This clonotype came up a few times. The chain links TRBV4-1 to TRBJ2-3; 7 bases fit TRBD1. Germline CDR1 is MGHRA and CDR2 is YSYEKL. Unmatched junction bases numbered 9, after V lost 1 base and J lost 2 bases. The CDR3 extends over 17 amino acids. DNA for the CDR3: TGCGCCAGCAGCCAAGTGGGTTGGACAGGCTTCACAGATACGCAGTATTTT. This encodes CASSQVGWTGFTDTQYF.

This clonotype was observed a few times. J is TRBJ1-1 and V is TRBV11-2, with a possible D match to TRBD1 (5 bases). CDR3 length: 14 residues. Trimming stripped 4 bases from V and 3 bases from J, with 12 bases between. Per the germline V gene, CDR1 is SGHAT and CDR2 is FQNNGV. The CDR3 protein is CASSWGPSDTEAFF. In DNA form, the CDR3 reads TGTGCCAGCAGCTGGGGCCCCTCTGACACTGAAGCTTTCTTT.

This chain connects TRBV5-1 to TRBJ2-5; D perhaps matches TRBD2 (6 bases). Germline assignment: CDR1 SGHRS and CDR2 YFSETQ. V lost 0 bases and J 6 bases, leaving 9 bases between the germline ends. The CDR3 runs to 13 residues. Here the CDR3 reads CASSLGGLQTQYF. CDR3 nucleotide sequence: TGCGCCAGCAGCTTGGGTGGACTACAGACCCAGTACTTC.

This clonotype was observed a few times. The chain joins TRBV9 to TRBJ2-2; 7 positions match TRBD2. The CDR3 has 15 residues. The germline CDR1 and CDR2 sequences are SGDLS and YYNGEE. V shed 4 bases and J 5 bases; nucleotides not matched to a gene: 8. The CDR3 DNA reads as TGTGCCAGCAGCCCTCGGACTAGTCGAACCGGGGAGCTGTTTTTT. Translated, it gives CASSPRTSRTGELFF.

The V and J genes are TRBV30 and TRBJ1-4; 11 nucleotides agree with TRBD1. The V segment lost 1 base and the J segment 8 bases; nucleotides outside the gene matches: 15. The germline gives CDR1 GTSNPN, CDR2 SVGIG (reference sequence). CDR3 length: 18 residues. DNA of the CDR3: TGTGCCTGGAGTGGGTGGGGGGACAGGGGGAACATTCGGGAAAAACTGTTTTTT. It codes for CAWSGWGDRGNIREKLFF.

This clonotype was counted many times. The chain has TRBV12-3 or TRBV12-4 and TRBJ2-7, with D hard to call. The V end was cut by 4 bases, the J end by 2 bases, with 15 bases between. This CDR3 is 15 amino acids long. CDR3 sequence reads: CASSSPPTETYEQYF. In DNA form, the CDR3 reads TGTGCCAGCAGTTCCCCCCCTACAGAAACCTACGAGCAGTACTTC.

There are many counts of this clonotype. The chain couples TRBV5-6 to TRBJ2-6, with D unclear. The CDR3 is 15 amino acids. Deletions cut 5 bases from V and 6 bases from J, with 15 bases between. Germline values: CDR1 SGHDT, CDR2 YYEEEE. CDR3 region: CASRSTVLKANVLTF. CDR3 DNA sequence: TGTGCCAGCAGATCGACCGTACTCAAGGCCAACGTCCTGACTTTC.

This clonotype was observed at least ten times. The chain has TRBV28 and TRBJ2-7; no definite D call. From germline, CDR1 is MDHEN and CDR2 SYDVKM. The CDR3 runs 16 residues. V shed 4 bases and J shed 3 bases, with 19 bases lying between them. The DNA for the CDR3 is TGTGCCAGCAGTTGGTCGGCACAGCCCTTCTTCTACGAGCAGTACTTC. Amino acid sequence: CASSWSAQPFFYEQYF.

This clonotype was found many times. The genes are TRBV20-1 and TRBJ2-1, with TRBD1 identical over 7 bases. The trim removed 3 bases at V and 12 bases at J, leaving 14 bases unmatched. The germline V gene has CDR1 DFQATT and CDR2 SNEGSKA (reference sequence). The CDR3 length is 14 residues. The CDR3 coding sequence is TGCAGTGCTAGCGCAACCGACAAGGGGGCAGGGCAGTTCTTC. Amino acid sequence: CSASATDKGAGQFF.

There are a few counts of this clonotype. In nucleotides, the CDR3 is TGTGCCAGCACTCCCTTTGGGGTGGGGGCGACTTACAACGAGCAGTACTTC. Encoded protein: CASTPFGVGATYNEQYF. The rearrangement uses TRBV7-2 and TRBJ2-7; the D gene is possibly TRBD1 (6 bases). Germline CDR1 SGHTA, CDR2 FQGNSA. Deletions cut 7 bases from V and 5 bases from J, with 27 bases between. This CDR3 is 17 amino acids long.

This clonotype has only a few counts. V gene TRBV7-9 combines with J gene TRBJ1-1; TRBD1 might be the D (6 bases). The CDR3 loop spans 13 amino acids. V shed 4 bases and J shed 5 bases, with 11 bases lying between them. CDR1 and CDR2 (germline): SEHNR, FQNEAQ (reference sequence). CDR3 in DNA: TGTGCCAGCAGCTCAGGGGTTTTGACTGAAGCTTTCTTT. Encoded protein: CASSSGVLTEAFF.

Only a few counts were recorded for this clonotype. This chain connects TRBV9 to TRBJ1-1; D is possibly TRBD1 (5 bases). The CDR3 is 14 residues long. V shed 5 bases and J shed 0 bases, with 11 bases lying between them. Per germline, CDR1 SGDLS and CDR2 YYNGEE. The CDR3 sequence: CASRHGTVNTEAFF. The CDR3 bases are TGTGCCAGCAGACACGGGACGGTGAACACTGAAGCTTTCTTT.

CDR3 nucleotide sequence: TGTGCCAGCAGCTCCCAACCGGTCTCCCTAAGCGGGAGGGTTAGCACAGATACGCAGTATTTT. Amino acid sequence: CASSSQPVSLSGRVSTDTQYF. The rearrangement links TRBV11-2 to TRBJ2-3; 10 bases are a match to TRBD2. Germline CDR1 is SGHAT and CDR2 is FQNNGV. V lost 4 bases, J lost 0 bases, and 19 bases stayed unmatched. This CDR3 has 21 amino acids.

The table lists this clonotype with many counts. The chain has TRBV12-3 or TRBV12-4 and TRBJ2-7, with D perhaps TRBD1 (7 bases). The germline V and J ends were trimmed by 9 bases and 6 bases, with 18 bases remaining between them. The CDR3 totals 13 residues. The CDR3 region has the DNA TGTGCCAGTAGGGTAAGGCAGGGGGGCGAGCAGTACTTC. This translates into CASRVRQGGEQYF.

The V call is TRBV5-1, the J call TRBJ2-7, with 7 bases lining up with TRBD2. Germline CDR1 reads SGHRS; CDR2 reads YFSETQ. The CDR3 loop spans 15 amino acids. V was clipped by 4 bases and J by 4 bases; unmatched bases: 11. Written as DNA, the CDR3 is TGCGCCAGCAGCCCCGGTAGCGGGTATATATACGAGCAGTACTTC. Protein sequence: CASSPGSGYIYEQYF.

This chain links TRBV4-3 with TRBJ1-2, with D unresolved. The CDR3 consists of 15 residues. The germline V and J ends were trimmed by 0 bases and 4 bases, with 12 bases remaining between them. Germline lookup yields CDR1 LGHNA and CDR2 YSLEER. CDR3 protein: CASSQEGRATYGYTF. In DNA, the CDR3 is TGCGCCAGCAGCCAAGAGGGCCGGGCGACCTATGGCTACACCTTC.

This clonotype was counted a few times. V and J are TRBV29-1 and TRBJ2-3, with 10 bases aligning to TRBD1. Trimming removed 4 bases from V and 1 base from J; junction bases left unmatched: 2. Germline-derived CDR1 and CDR2 are SQVTM and ANQGSEA. The CDR3 covers 14 residues. The CDR3 here is CSVVGTGGTDTQYF. Written as DNA, the CDR3 is TGCAGCGTTGTAGGGACAGGGGGCACAGATACGCAGTATTTT.